This T cell receptor (beta chain) was identified in a study of cytomegalovirus exposure and HLA in healthy donors. Overall study findings and caveats: The TCR clusters that emerged in the first cohort tended, a later analysis found, to co-occur in the 120 or so validation repertoires.

As regards this clone: The antigen is undetermined.

Data came from immunoSEQ multiplex PCR; TCRdb stores just in-frame clones and leaves some out. Of 65,000 to 100,000 clones detected, roughly 93% appear once; the ten largest clones hold 3.5% to 4%. J lost 7 bases, V lost 4 bases, and 11 bases had no gene match. This CDR3 is built from 16 residues. Germline assignment: CDR1 SGHKS and CDR2 YYEKEE (reference sequence). The rearrangement uses TRBV5-5 and TRBJ1-6, with TRBD1 matching over 7 bases. The receptor comes from a woman aged 30 to 39 in good health and CMV-seronegative. The specimen sequenced was PBMCs. The CDR3 reads CASSLATGNGNSPLHF. In nucleotides, the CDR3 is TGTGCCAGCAGCCTAGCGACAGGGAATGGCAATTCACCCCTCCACTTT.